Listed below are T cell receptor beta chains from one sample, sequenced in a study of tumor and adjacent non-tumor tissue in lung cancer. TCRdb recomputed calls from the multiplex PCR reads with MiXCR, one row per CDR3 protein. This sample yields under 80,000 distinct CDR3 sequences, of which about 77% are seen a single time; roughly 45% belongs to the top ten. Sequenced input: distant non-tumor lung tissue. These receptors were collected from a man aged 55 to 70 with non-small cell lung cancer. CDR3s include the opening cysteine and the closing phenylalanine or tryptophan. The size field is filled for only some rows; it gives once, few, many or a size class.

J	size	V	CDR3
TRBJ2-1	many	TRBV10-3	CVAASAYNEQFF
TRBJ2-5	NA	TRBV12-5	CASGVAGSESQYF
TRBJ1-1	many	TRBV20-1	CSAPNRIKMNTEAFF
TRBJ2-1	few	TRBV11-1	CASSPGARGRYNEQFF
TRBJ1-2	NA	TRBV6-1	CASGAVAWGAYGYTF
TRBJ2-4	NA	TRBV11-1	CASSLNVGKDIQYF
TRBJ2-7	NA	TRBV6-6	CTSSSPNDRGLCEQYF
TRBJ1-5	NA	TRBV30	CAWRLTGSGQPQHF
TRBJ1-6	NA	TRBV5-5	CASSLSGDRVYNSLLHF
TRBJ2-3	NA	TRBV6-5	CASSSQTGSSTGTQYF
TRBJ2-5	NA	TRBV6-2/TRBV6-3	CASGGTGGETQCF
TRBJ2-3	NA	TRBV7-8	CANSVPGTGIGLTDTQYF
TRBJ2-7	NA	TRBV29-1	CRVTGGPEQYF
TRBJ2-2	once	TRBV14	CASSQDGLGFTRELFF
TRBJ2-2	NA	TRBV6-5	CASSYGTGPGGANTGELFF
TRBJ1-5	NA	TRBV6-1	CANSARDRGLNQPQHF
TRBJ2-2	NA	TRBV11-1	CASSYTSGTGEPFF
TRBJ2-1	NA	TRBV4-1	CASRRTPRGGQLF
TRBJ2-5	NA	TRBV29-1	CSGGHGYGGTQYF
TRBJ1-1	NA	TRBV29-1	CSASTGEGTEAFF
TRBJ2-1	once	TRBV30	CAWSPSMVNGVGQFF
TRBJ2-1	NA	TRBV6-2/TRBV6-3	CVSIRQGPYNEQFF